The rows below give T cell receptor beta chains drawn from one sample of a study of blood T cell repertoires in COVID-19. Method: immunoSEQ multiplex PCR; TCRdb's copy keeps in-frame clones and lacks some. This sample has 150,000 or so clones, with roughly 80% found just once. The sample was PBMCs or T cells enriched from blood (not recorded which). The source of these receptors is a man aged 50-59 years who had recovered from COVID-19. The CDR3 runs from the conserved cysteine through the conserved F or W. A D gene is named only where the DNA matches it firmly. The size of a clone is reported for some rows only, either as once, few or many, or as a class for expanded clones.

TGTGCCAGCAGTATACAGGGTCAGGGGCAGCCCCAGCATTTT CASSIQGQGQPQHF . TRBV28 . TRBJ1-5
TGTGCCAGCAGCTTAGGGGGCTTATGGAATGAGCAGTTCTTC CASSLGGLWNEQFF . TRBV7-2 . TRBJ2-1
TGTGCCAGCAGTCACGGGACTAGCGGGGGGGAGACCTACGAGCAGTACTTC CASSHGTSGGETYEQYF TRBD2 TRBV6-6 . TRBJ2-7
TGTGCCAGCAGCAAAACAGGGGACAATGAGCAGTTCTTC CASSKTGDNEQFF TRBD1 TRBV7-3 few TRBJ2-1
TGTGCCACCGCAGGGGGGACCCAAAACATTCAGTACTTC CATAGGTQNIQYF . TRBV10-3 . TRBJ2-4
TGTGCCAGCAGTGACCCTCGACAATTCTCTGGAAACACCATATATTTT CASSDPRQFSGNTIYF . TRBV2 . TRBJ1-3
TGTGCCAGCAGTGAACTTACAGGGAACCTTTATCAGCCCCAGCATTTT CASSELTGNLYQPQHF . TRBV6-1 few TRBJ1-5
TGTGCCAGCAGCCAAGATATCGGGGTCTATGGCTACACCTTC CASSQDIGVYGYTF . TRBV3-1/TRBV3-2 . TRBJ1-2
TGTGCCAGCAGCTTCACGGGGGGGCGGGCCACAGATACGCAGTATTTT CASSFTGGRATDTQYF TRBD2 TRBV7-9 . TRBJ2-3
TGTGCCAGCAGCTTAATACTAGCAGGCGAGACCCAGTACTTC CASSLILAGETQYF . TRBV7-9 . TRBJ2-5
TGCAGCGTTCCACTTGGGACAGGGAATAATTCACCCCTCCACTTT CSVPLGTGNNSPLHF TRBD1 TRBV29-1 . TRBJ1-6
TGTGCCAGCTGTCAGCGGGCAGGGGGCACCGCTGAAGCTTTCTTT CASCQRAGGTAEAFF TRBD1 TRBV6-5 . TRBJ1-1
TGTGCCAGCAGCCGTGGACTAGGCGGCGACACCGGGGAGCTGTTTTTT CASSRGLGGDTGELFF TRBD2 TRBV9 . TRBJ2-2
TGCGCCAGTTACAGGGTCGGACAGCCCCAGCATTTT CASYRVGQPQHF . TRBV23-1 . TRBJ1-5
TGTGCCAGCAGCTTAGGGTTTAGCGGGGGCACAGATACGCAGTATTTT CASSLGFSGGTDTQYF TRBD2 TRBV7-2 . TRBJ2-3
TGTGCCATCAGTGAGTCGTGGAGTACAACCTCTGGAAACACCATATATTTT CAISESWSTTSGNTIYF . TRBV10-3 . TRBJ1-3
TGTGCCAGCAGCGAAAGGGGGCGAGATACGCAGTATTTT CASSERGRDTQYF TRBD1 TRBV14 . TRBJ2-3
TGTGCCAGCAGCCCCCCCGGGACAGGGGGCGCGAGTGGCTACACCTTC CASSPPGTGGASGYTF TRBD1 TRBV5-6 . TRBJ1-2
TGCGCCAGCAGCCGACAGACTAGCGGGGAGACCCAGTACTTC CASSRQTSGETQYF TRBD2 TRBV4-3 . TRBJ2-5
TGTGCCAGTAGTCGTCGGAGCTCCTACAATGAGCAGTTCTTC CASSRRSSYNEQFF . TRBV19 once TRBJ2-1
TGTGCCAGTAGTAGCGAGAGCTCCTATAATTCACCCCTCCACTTT CASSSESSYNSPLHF . TRBV19 . TRBJ1-6
TGTGCCAGCAGCCGATTCAGCGGACAGGGTGAAAAACTGTTTTTT CASSRFSGQGEKLFF TRBD1 TRBV13 . TRBJ1-4
TGTGCCAGCAGCCCGGGGACTAGCGGCACAGATACGCAGTATTTT CASSPGTSGTDTQYF TRBD2 TRBV3-1/TRBV3-2 . TRBJ2-3
TGTGCCAGCAGACGGGGCGGGGCTGAAGCTTTCTTT CASRRGGAEAFF . TRBV28 . TRBJ1-1
TGTGCCAGCAGGGGAGGGACCGACTATGGCTACACCTTC CASRGGTDYGYTF . TRBV27 . TRBJ1-2
TGTGCTAGTGGTCCCTACTTGACAGGGTTGACTGAAGCTTTCTTT CASGPYLTGLTEAFF TRBD1 TRBV12-5 . TRBJ1-1
TGTGCCAGCAGTTTTGGGGGGACAGAGGCCTACGAGCAGTACTTC CASSFGGTEAYEQYF . TRBV28 . TRBJ2-7
TGTGCCAGCAGCGTAGATCTAGGTGGGGGGACAGGGGCTGAAGCTTTCTTT CASSVDLGGGTGAEAFF TRBD1 TRBV9 . TRBJ1-1
TGTGCCAGCAGCGTGGCCAACAGCAACACCGGGGAGCTGTTTTTT CASSVANSNTGELFF . TRBV9 . TRBJ2-2
TGTGCTAGTGGTCTCAGACTAGCGGGGGAAAATACGCAGTATTTT CASGLRLAGENTQYF TRBD2 TRBV12-5 once TRBJ2-3
TGTGCCAGTAGTATAGTCCCCCGACAGGGAAGGGCCACTGAAGCTTTCTTT CASSIVPRQGRATEAFF TRBD1 TRBV19 . TRBJ1-1
TGTGCCAGCAGTTCTCGGACAGGGGGCTTCACAGATACGCAGTATTTT CASSSRTGGFTDTQYF TRBD1 TRBV28 once TRBJ2-3
TGTGCCAGTAGTGCCGACAGGGGGCGACGCGAAAAACTGTTTTTT CASSADRGRREKLFF TRBD1 TRBV19 . TRBJ1-4
TGCGCCAGCAGCAGACAGGGGGCGTCCACTGAAGCTTTCTTT CASSRQGASTEAFF TRBD1 TRBV5-1 few TRBJ1-1
TGCGCCAGCAGCCAAGCCGGGACTACCGAGCAGTTCTTC CASSQAGTTEQFF TRBD2 TRBV4-1 . TRBJ2-1
TGTGCCACCAGTGGACTAGCGGGGGGCCTTAACACCGGGGAGCTGTTTTTT CATSGLAGGLNTGELFF TRBD2 TRBV24-1 . TRBJ2-2
TGTGCCAGCAGCCCTCCTAGCGGGGGAGACTACGAGCAGTACTTC CASSPPSGGDYEQYF TRBD2 TRBV3-1/TRBV3-2 . TRBJ2-7
TGTGCCAGCAGCTTAGCGGGAGGACAGGTAGAGCATGGCTACACCTTC CASSLAGGQVEHGYTF TRBD1 TRBV7-9 . TRBJ1-2
TGTGCCAGCAGACCGGGACAGGGGTCCTACGAGCAGTACTTC CASRPGQGSYEQYF TRBD1 TRBV7-2 few TRBJ2-7
TGCAGTGCTAGCCTAAAGTATGCTTTCTTT CSASLKYAFF . TRBV20-1 . TRBJ1-1
TGTGCCAGCAGCGAAACAGGGGGCATCTACGAGCAGTACTTC CASSETGGIYEQYF TRBD1 TRBV2 . TRBJ2-7
TGTGCCAGCAGCCCCGGGACAGGGGGGTTTCAGCCCCAGCATTTT CASSPGTGGFQPQHF TRBD1 TRBV5-8 . TRBJ1-5
TGTGCCAGCAGCGTAGGGGCAGCCCCTAACACCGGGGAGCTGTTTTTT CASSVGAAPNTGELFF . TRBV9 . TRBJ2-2
TGTGCCATCAGTGAGGGACTAGCGGGGAATGAGCAGTTCTTC CAISEGLAGNEQFF TRBD2 TRBV10-3 . TRBJ2-1
TGTGCCAGCAGCCCCCGACTAGCGGTGAGCACAGATACGCAGTATTTT CASSPRLAVSTDTQYF TRBD2 TRBV7-2 . TRBJ2-3
TGTGCCAGCTCACCTTATAGCACAGATACGCAGTATTTT CASSPYSTDTQYF . TRBV18 . TRBJ2-3
TGTGCCAGCAGCCAAGAAACGGGGGATCGCTCCTACGAGCAGTACTTC CASSQETGDRSYEQYF . TRBV4-2 . TRBJ2-7
TGTGCCAGCAGCCGCCCGGGGGGGGGCGCGGGTGGCTACACCTTC CASSRPGGGAGGYTF . TRBV11-2 . TRBJ1-2
TGCGCCAGCAGCCAAGATCCGGCTAGCGGGGGGGCCGTCGAGCAGTACTTC CASSQDPASGGAVEQYF TRBD2 TRBV4-1 few TRBJ2-7
TGTGCCAGCTCACCACCCGGACAGGGGCGGAATCAGCCCCAGCATTTT CASSPPGQGRNQPQHF TRBD1 TRBV18 . TRBJ1-5
TGTGCCAGCAGCTCGGGACAGGGGGCCTACAATGAGCAGTTCTTC CASSSGQGAYNEQFF TRBD1 TRBV7-3 . TRBJ2-1
TGTGCCAGCAGTGACCGGCGGGGATCTTACAATGAGCAGTTCTTC CASSDRRGSYNEQFF . TRBV6-4 few TRBJ2-1